Reported below is one TCR beta chain. Enrollment of patients from Seattle took place during active infection, with longitudinal follow-up. The sample originates from a study of blood T cell repertoires in COVID-19. Study-wide context: Some COVID-19 samples were acute and others convalescent; all came from the United States, Italy and Spain. Sample material is recorded as cDNA or gDNA derived from T cells, B-cell-depleted T cells, or PBMCs.

The CDR3 totals 13 residues. V lost 3 bases, J lost 2 bases, and 8 bases lay in between. Per the germline V gene, CDR1 is LNHDA and CDR2 is SQIVND (reference sequence). Original analysis: Scientists estimated how many nucleated cells there were by amplifying reference gene primers. Profiled with immunoSEQ multiplex PCR; TCRdb holds only in-frame clones, not every one. That table furnishes V, J and clone size, whereas the DNA furnished D and trimming. The sample includes some 200,000 clones, 65% to 90% seen only once; the top ten take about 2.4%. This clonotype originated in a woman aged 70 to 79 with COVID-19, enrolled during active disease. Sequenced input: peripheral blood. The chain couples TRBV19 to TRBJ2-7; D is undetermined. The CDR3 reads CASSIALTYEQYF. The CDR3 bases are TGTGCCAGTAGTATTGCACTTACCTACGAGCAGTACTTC.